This TCR beta chain is from a study of T cells after yellow fever vaccination. Overall study context: SMART-Seq v4 Ultra Low Input prepared libraries from low-cell fractions.

Study-wide results and caveats: Abundant contaminating clonotypes from the bulk population could appear in FACS-sorted repertoires. Post-booster repertoires contained most primary-vaccination clones again (96% CD4, less than 90% CD8).

This CDR3 comprises 13 residues. V lost 8 bases and J 0 bases, leaving 9 bases between the germline ends. Germline V gives CDR1 MDHEN, CDR2 SYDVKM. This clonotype was seen ten or more times. Antigen: not known. It was through 5'RACE template switching that TCR cDNA was made, with a universal primer site and UMIs added. TCRdb re-derived calls from the 5' RACE reads in MiXCR, one entry per CDR3 protein. Of around 120,000 distinct CDR3 sequences in the sample, about 7.8% are singletons; the top ten hold around 2.6%. The receptor's source is a man younger than 30 who received the YFV17D yellow fever vaccine. Sequencing was performed on CD4+ T cells sorted from PBMCs, taken roughly 45 days after the first yellow fever vaccination. This chain links TRBV28 with TRBJ2-3, with D unresolved. CDR3 region: CASDLGSTDTQYF. CDR3 coding DNA: TGTGCCAGCGATCTCGGGAGCACAGATACGCAGTATTTT.